This TCR beta chain originates from a study of blood T cell repertoires in COVID-19. Across the whole study: Samples came from the United States, Italy and Spain, spanning acute and convalescent COVID-19. The cDNA or gDNA used as material had been derived from T cells, B-cell-depleted T cells, or PBMCs.

Original processing notes: Reference gene primer amplification in the assay estimated nucleated cell counts. Produced via immunoSEQ multiplex PCR; TCRdb's table is partial and in-frame only. V and J calls and clone size are as listed in that table; D and trimming were resolved from the DNA. This table holds approximately 240,000 clones, just under 85% found once. Unmatched junction bases numbered 5, after V lost 5 bases and J lost 2 bases. CDR3 size: 14 residues. CDR1 is SGHAT, CDR2 FQNNGV, per germline. The TCR was taken from a man in his forties or fifties with acute or convalescent COVID-19. Sequencing used peripheral blood. The rearrangement uses TRBV11-2 and TRBJ2-7, with 8 bases lining up with TRBD2. The CDR3 region is CASSKAGVAYEQYF. In DNA form, the CDR3 reads TGTGCCAGCAGCAAAGCGGGAGTGGCCTACGAGCAGTACTTC.